Listed here are 30 T cell receptor beta chains from one sample, sequenced in a study of T cell repertoires in cytomegalovirus infection (dated 2019 in TCRdb). The antigens for these receptors are not known. Sequencing was carried out with an Illumina HiSeq 1500. TCRdb trimmed public reads at Q25 via fastp, called clones via MiXCR and kept in-frame beta chains. Every CDR3 protein is listed once, alongside the most common genes and DNA of its rows. The sample records some 500,000 distinct CDR3 sequences, 40% of which are singletons. Of the sample, roughly 50% falls within the top ten clones. The treatment or condition label for this specimen denotes: in vitro stimulation with specific CMV peptide epitopes to enrich CMV-specific T cells. Here the sequenced sample was cultured PBMCs, taken from culture after CMV antigen stimulation. The receptor source for this set is a human donor in good health (CMV status not recorded). Some clones in this sample may be carry-over from other donors' samples.

This clonotype was seen a few times. The V and J genes are TRBV6-1 and TRBJ1-5; no clear D gene. The germline CDR1 and CDR2 sequences are MNHNS and SASEGT. This CDR3 has 15 residues. Trimming shortened V by 4 bases and J by 9 bases, and 19 bases separated the two germline ends. In DNA, the CDR3 is TGTGCCAGCAGTGCCGAGGCAGGCCCGGTGGGGCCCCAGCATTTT. The encoded protein is CASSAEAGPVGPQHF.

V usage is TRBV6-8 and J usage is TRBJ1-4; 9 bases agree with TRBD1. The junction had 9 bases not matched to a gene; V was cut back by 5 bases and J by 8 bases. Per the germline V gene, CDR1 is MNHGY and CDR2 is SAAAGT. This CDR3 spans 15 amino acids. The CDR3 is CASSASGTGSEKLFF. CDR3 DNA sequence: TGTGCCAGCAGTGCCTCCGGGACAGGGTCGGAAAAACTGTTTTTT.

V is TRBV7-9 and J is TRBJ2-7; 9 nucleotides align to TRBD1. The CDR3 is made up of 13 amino acids. Germline trimming cut 8 bases from V and 5 bases from J; bases unmatched to any gene: 7. Germline V gives CDR1 SEHNR, CDR2 FQNEAQ (reference sequence). CDR3 sequence reads: CASGGTGNHEQYF. CDR3 DNA: TGTGCCAGCGGCGGGACAGGGAACCACGAGCAGTACTTC.

This chain connects TRBV4-3 to TRBJ1-2, with D perhaps matching TRBD1 (6 bases). CDR1 and CDR2 (germline): LGHNA, YSLEER. The CDR3 runs 16 residues. The V end was cut by 0 bases, the J end by 6 bases, with 17 bases between. CDR3 region: CASSQDSDRRNNGYTF. The CDR3, as DNA: TGCGCCAGCAGCCAAGATTCCGACAGGAGAAATAATGGCTACACCTTC.

The chain couples TRBV5-6 to TRBJ2-5; tentative D call: TRBD1 (6 bases). CDR1 and CDR2 (germline): SGHDT, YYEEEE. The CDR3 sequence is 14 residues long. Deletions cut 2 bases from V and 5 bases from J, with 13 bases between. The CDR3 coding sequence is TGTGCCAGCAGCTTTGCCCAGCAGGGGGAGACCCAGTACTTC. It encodes CASSFAQQGETQYF.

In this sample, this clonotype turned up a few times. This CDR3 reads CASSSNGQGPSYEQYF. The CDR3 bases are TGTGCCAGCAGCTCCAACGGCCAGGGGCCTTCCTACGAGCAGTACTTC. This chain uses TRBV7-2 with TRBJ2-7; a possible D gene is TRBD1 (6 bases). Germline CDR1 is SGHTA and CDR2 is FQGNSA. V lost 4 bases and J 1 base, leaving 17 bases between the germline ends. The CDR3 spans 16 residues. Full variable domain (missing parts from reference TRBV7-2 and TRBJ2-7): GAGVSQSPSNKVTEKGKDVELRCDPISGHTALYWYRQSLGQGLEFLIYFQGNSAPDKSGLPSDRFSAERTGGSVSTLTIQRTQQEDSAVYLCASSSNGQGPSYEQYFGPGTRLTVT.

The chain carries TRBV2 and TRBJ2-5; 8 bases agree with TRBD2. This CDR3 region has 15 residues. Germline-derived CDR1 and CDR2 are SNHLY and FYNNEI. The V and J ends lost 5 bases and 5 bases, in that order; junction bases with no gene match: 10. The chain's CDR3 is CASSPGGAGVETQYF. The CDR3, as DNA: TGTGCCAGCAGTCCGGGCGGAGCGGGGGTTGAGACCCAGTACTTC.

This clonotype was observed a few times. CDR3 DNA: TGTGCCAGCAGCTTCACGGGGGCCTCCTACAATGAGCAGTTCTTC. This encodes CASSFTGASYNEQFF. The V and J genes are TRBV7-2 and TRBJ2-1, with D tentatively TRBD1 or TRBD2 (6 bases each). Germline CDR1 reads SGHTA; CDR2 reads FQGNSA. Trimming pared 3 bases from V and 0 bases from J, leaving 9 bases between. This CDR3 region has 15 residues.

This clonotype has more than one count but fewer than ten. The chain has TRBV4-3 and TRBJ1-1, with a weak D call TRBD1 (5 bases). Germline CDR1 is LGHNA and CDR2 is YSLEER. The V end lost 1 base, the J end lost 2 bases, and 11 bases lay between the germline ends. CDR3 size: 15 residues. This CDR3 reads CASSQVVRDNTEAFF. The CDR3 DNA sequence: TGCGCCAGCAGCCAAGTTGTCAGGGACAACACTGAAGCTTTCTTT.

Here the CDR3 DNA reads TGTGCCAGCTCACCTGGACAGGGAGGGAGCACTGAAGCTTTCTTT. This encodes CASSPGQGGSTEAFF. This chain uses TRBV18 with TRBJ1-1, with 8 bases fitting TRBD1. This CDR3 is 15 amino acids long. J gave up 4 bases and V 3 bases, and 7 bases lay outside the gene matches. The germline gives CDR1 KGHSH, CDR2 LQKENI.

This chain links TRBV4-1 with TRBJ1-1; no definite D call. The length of the CDR3 is 14 residues. V was cut by 0 bases and J by 1 base, with 6 bases left in between. The germline V gene encodes CDR1 MGHRA and CDR2 YSYEKL. CDR3 sequence reads: CASSQDSGNTEAFF. The CDR3 region has the DNA TGCGCCAGCAGCCAAGATTCCGGGAACACTGAAGCTTTCTTT.

This clonotype has just a few counts. V and J are TRBV7-2 and TRBJ2-7; 7 positions match TRBD2. J lost 0 bases, V lost 5 bases, and 7 bases had no gene match. Per germline, CDR1 SGHTA and CDR2 FQGNSA. The length of the CDR3 is 15 residues. CDR3: CASSLSGGDSYEQYF. Here the CDR3 DNA reads TGTGCCAGCAGCCTAAGTGGGGGGGACTCCTACGAGCAGTACTTC.

The rearrangement joins TRBV7-2 to TRBJ1-2; D call uncertain. Deletions cut 2 bases from V and 3 bases from J, with 22 bases between. CDR3 length: 18 residues. The germline V gene encodes CDR1 SGHTA and CDR2 FQGNSA. This CDR3 reads CASSLMGVLLSRDYGYTF. The CDR3 DNA sequence: TGTGCCAGCAGCTTAATGGGTGTGTTGCTCTCGAGGGACTATGGCTACACCTTC. The entire variable domain, with the rest obtained from reference TRBV7-2 and TRBJ1-2, is as follows: GAGVSQSPSNKVTEKGKDVELRCDPISGHTALYWYRQSLGQGLEFLIYFQGNSAPDKSGLPSDRFSAERTGGSVSTLTIQRTQQEDSAVYLCASSLMGVLLSRDYGYTFGSGTRLTVV.

This clonotype came up a few times. For the CDR3, the DNA is TGTGCCAGCAGTTTAGCCAGGGGGCATTATGCAGATACGCAGTATTTT. As protein: CASSLARGHYADTQYF. The genes are TRBV12-3 or TRBV12-4 and TRBJ2-3, with 8 positions matching TRBD1. The J segment lost 4 bases and the V segment lost 0 bases, leaving 6 bases of the junction unmatched. The CDR3 spans 16 residues.

This clonotype was detected only a few times. The chain has TRBV11-2 and TRBJ2-5; D may be TRBD2 (5 bases). V was clipped by 7 bases and J by 3 bases, with 12 bases between them. From germline, CDR1 is SGHAT and CDR2 FQNNGV. The CDR3 extends over 13 amino acids. The CDR3 region has the DNA TGTGCCAGCACCCGGACTGTAGAAGAGACCCAGTACTTC. Its translation is CASTRTVEETQYF.

This clonotype was seen a handful of times. The junction departs from the called germline gene at one end, perhaps through a read error. The chain uses TRBV28 and TRBJ1-2; D uncertain. CDR1 and CDR2 from the germline V gene are MDHEN and SYDVKM. The CDR3 covers 12 residues. The DNA of the CDR3 is TGTGCCAGCAGTTTAAACCTCAGACTTACCAACTTC. As protein: CASSLNLRLTNF.

The rearrangement links TRBV11-2 to TRBJ2-3; a weak D match, TRBD2 (5 bases). The V gene's germline CDR1 is SGHAT and CDR2 FQNNGV. CDR3 length equals 16 residues. V was trimmed by 3 bases and J by 6 bases, leaving 19 bases between them. CDR3 in DNA: TGTGCCAGCAGCTTCCTCCCAAGCGGATCGTGGGATACGCAGTATTTT. Translation gives CASSFLPSGSWDTQYF.

The CDR3 region has the DNA TGTGCCACCAGCGGGTACGAGGGGGATGAGCAGTTCTTC. It specifies CATSGYEGDEQFF. This chain links TRBV24-1 with TRBJ2-1; D may be TRBD1 (6 bases). Germline-derived CDR1 and CDR2 are KGHDR and SFDVKD. Trimming stripped 7 bases from V and 8 bases from J, with 14 bases between. The CDR3 runs to 13 residues.

This rearrangement joins TRBV11-2 to TRBJ1-5; D unclear. The CDR3 is made up of 14 amino acids. Germline V gene sequence: CDR1 SGHAT, CDR2 FQNNGV. The V gene lost 3 bases and the J gene lost 4 bases, with 10 bases spanning the gap. Here the CDR3 DNA reads TGTGCCAGCAGCTTTACGGACGGTAATCAGCCCCAGCATTTT. Its translation: CASSFTDGNQPQHF.

This clonotype turned up a few times. This rearrangement joins TRBV20-1 to TRBJ2-3; a weak D match, TRBD2 (7 bases). CDR1 and CDR2 from the germline V gene are DFQATT and SNEGSKA (reference sequence). Trimming took 5 bases from V and 2 from J, leaving 17 bases between them. The CDR3 has 15 residues. For the CDR3, the DNA is TGCAGTGCTCCCCCTGGAGGGGGGGACACAGATACGCAGTATTTT. This gives the protein CSAPPGGGDTDTQYF.

The J gene is TRBJ1-5, the V gene TRBV7-9, with unresolved D. V shed 10 bases and J shed 0 bases, with 19 bases lying between them. The CDR3 runs to 16 residues. Germline loops: CDR1 SEHNR, CDR2 FQNEAQ (reference sequence). The CDR3 sequence: CANTSRDRDSNQPQHF. CDR3 nucleotides: TGTGCCAACACGTCCCGCGACCGAGATAGCAATCAGCCCCAGCATTTT.

At least ten counts were recorded for this clonotype. The gene calls are TRBV20-1 and TRBJ1-3, with 9 positions matching TRBD1. J was trimmed by 4 bases and V by 3 bases; bases with no gene match: 4. CDR1 is DFQATT, CDR2 SNEGSKA, per germline (reference sequence). This CDR3 contains 14 residues. CDR3: CSARGTGRGNTIYF. For the CDR3, the DNA is TGCAGTGCTAGGGGGACAGGGAGGGGAAACACCATATATTTT.

This clonotype was recorded many times. This chain uses TRBV7-2 with TRBJ1-1; weak D call: TRBD1 (6 bases). With 2 bases removed from V and 4 bases from J, the gap between germline ends came to 14 bases. Germline V gene data show CDR1 as SGHTA and CDR2 as FQGNSA. This CDR3 is built from 15 residues. The CDR3 nucleotides are TGTGCCAGCAGCTTAACAGGGTTGGTAAGCACTGAAGCTTTCTTT. It specifies CASSLTGLVSTEAFF.

This clonotype appeared many times. The chain couples TRBV7-2 to TRBJ2-1, with D perhaps TRBD1 (5 bases). The CDR3 runs to 19 residues. Germline-derived CDR1 and CDR2 are SGHTA and FQGNSA. V lost 0 bases, J lost 0 bases, and 18 bases lay in between. The CDR3 sequence is CASSLAGPSAPNSYNEQFF. CDR3 sequence (DNA): TGTGCCAGCAGCTTAGCGGGGCCCTCGGCGCCGAACTCCTACAATGAGCAGTTCTTC.

This clonotype was counted only a few times. V gene TRBV6-2 or TRBV6-3 combines with J gene TRBJ1-5; D unresolved. The ends were cut back, 10 bases at V and 0 bases at J, with 13 bases in the middle. Germline CDR1 reads MNHEY; CDR2 reads SVGEGT. The length of the CDR3 is 14 residues. The CDR3 DNA reads as TGTGCCACCGACGGGGATTATAGCAATCAGCCCCAGCATTTT. Translation gives CATDGDYSNQPQHF.

The gene calls are TRBV9 and TRBJ2-1, with unresolved D. This CDR3 is 13 amino acids long. Trimming took off 0 bases at V and 12 bases at J, with 13 bases between the two ends. Germline-derived CDR1 and CDR2 are SGDLS and YYNGEE. The CDR3: CASSVGERTRQFF. The CDR3 nucleotides are TGTGCCAGCAGCGTAGGGGAAAGGACCCGGCAGTTCTTC.

The J gene is TRBJ2-7, the V gene TRBV9, with 10 bases matching TRBD2. From germline, CDR1 is SGDLS and CDR2 YYNGEE. Losses at the gene ends were 3 bases for V and 5 bases for J; bases not matched to a gene: 5. The CDR3 is 14 residues long. CDR3 sequence (DNA): TGTGCCAGCAGCGCACGGACTAGCGGCCACGAGCAGTACTTC. Translated: CASSARTSGHEQYF.

The V and J genes are TRBV4-1 and TRBJ2-2, with a weak D call TRBD1 (6 bases). The CDR3 loop spans 18 amino acids. Trimming left V 3 bases short and J 2 bases short, with 19 bases between. From germline, CDR1 is MGHRA and CDR2 YSYEKL. Written as DNA, the CDR3 is TGCGCCAGCAGCCACCTGACAGGCACCATCCTCAACACCGGGGAGCTGTTTTTT. Encoded protein: CASSHLTGTILNTGELFF.

A few counts support this clonotype. The chain is built from TRBV27 and TRBJ2-7, with 8 bases identical to TRBD1. Per the germline V gene, CDR1 is MNHEY and CDR2 is SMNVEV (reference sequence). With V trimmed by 8 bases and J by 0 bases, 6 bases remained unmatched. CDR3 size: 14 residues. CDR3 in amino acids: CASADRGSSYEQYF. CDR3 nucleotide sequence: TGTGCCAGCGCAGACAGGGGATCCTCCTACGAGCAGTACTTC.

CDR3 DNA sequence: TGTGCCAGCAGCTTACAGGCAGACAACACCGGGGAGCTGTTTTTT. Amino acid sequence: CASSLQADNTGELFF. The chain couples TRBV7-2 to TRBJ2-2; D not resolved. The CDR3 is 15 residues long. The ends were cut back, 2 bases at V and 2 bases at J, with 9 bases in the middle. Looked up from germline, CDR1 is SGHTA and CDR2 is FQGNSA.